The 14 T cell receptor delta chains presented below share a single source sample, sequenced in a study of γδ T cells in repeated Plasmodium falciparum infection (dated by TCRdb to 2020 to 2022). For bulk TCR repertoire analysis, Vgamma9/Vdelta2+ and Vdelta2-negative gammadelta T cell populations were flow-sorted out of peripheral blood mononuclear cells. Library method: multiplex PCR. Data came from an Illumina MiSeq. TCRdb reran clone calling on the public reads with CATT; rows sharing one DNA sequence were then combined. The sample yields some 50,000 delta-chain clones; 1.6% were counted once. 8.6% of the sample is held by the ten biggest clonotypes. Material: gamma-delta T cells from blood. The receptors shown here come from a pool of human donors (malaria-infected and uninfected, not separated).

The sample holds many counts of this clone. This sequence may be a read error, since a much larger clone differs from it by one base. This chain connects TRDV1 to TRDJ1; TRDD3 matches 7 bases. V lost 3 bases to trimming and J lost 0 bases; unmatched junction nucleotides: 16. CDR1 is TSWWSYY and CDR2 is QGS in the germline V gene. This CDR3 spans 19 amino acids. CDR3 nucleotide sequence: TGTGCTCTTGGGGACTTCCATCGAAGTGGATACGTATACACCGATAAACTCATCTTT. It translates to CALGDFHRSGYVYTDKLIF.

Remarks on this clone: A far larger clone is off by one base, so a read error is likely. Other DNA sequences in the same sample also yield this CDR3. The J gene is uncalled and the V gene is TRDV1; the D call in the table, TRDD3, was not verified against the DNA. From germline, CDR1 is TSWWSYY and CDR2 QGS. The CDR3 extends over 14 amino acids. The CDR3 DNA reads as TGTGCTCTGGTCCCTGTGGGGAGGACCGATAAGCTCATCTTT. This encodes CALVPVGRTDKLIF.

In the case of this clone: Since a much larger clone is just one base distant, this may be a read error. The chain joins TRDV2 to TRDJ1, with 11 positions matching TRDD3. TCRdb carries no J gene annotation; the J gene was assigned here by matching the DNA with germline. Germline V gene data show CDR1 as GEAIGNYY and CDR2 as EKD. V dropped 7 bases and J dropped 0; count of bases not matched to a gene: 18. CDR3 size: 19 residues. This CDR3 is CACEGLPTAGGYHTDKLIF. For the CDR3, the DNA is TGTGCCTGCGAAGGCCTTCCCACTGCTGGGGGATACCACACCGATAAACTCATCTTT.

This clone was observed at least ten times. The TCRdb protein, from a much larger clone, departs from this DNA's translation at residue 12, likely by read error; the protein shown derives from the DNA. Called V gene: TRDV1; the J gene was not called; TRDD3 is the table's D call, not checked against the DNA. The length of the CDR3 is 13 residues. Germline loops: CDR1 TSWWSYY, CDR2 QGS. CDR3 in amino acids: CALGEIPQTQLTF. The CDR3 DNA follows: TGTGCTCTTGGGGAGATACCCCAAACTCAACTTACCTTT.

This clone was seen ten or more times. The gene calls are TRDV1 and TRDJ1; the match to TRDD3 covers 10 bases. V shed 2 bases, J shed 0 bases, and the junction held 9 bases outside the gene matches. The V gene's germline CDR1 is TSWWSYY and CDR2 QGS. The length of the CDR3 is 18 residues. The CDR3 sequence is CALGEIYWGIFYTDKLIF. The CDR3, as DNA: TGTGCTCTTGGGGAAATATACTGGGGGATTTTTTACACCGATAAACTCATCTTT.

In the case of this clone: A read error likely explains this, since a far larger clone differs by one base. No DNA is shown, since the ends of the CDR3 on it are uncertain; the CDR3 is the one TCRdb lists. The chain combines TRDV3 with TRDJ1; the tabulated D call, TRDD3, remains unverified against the DNA. The CDR3 totals 13 residues, both ends included. From germline, CDR1 is TVYSNPD and CDR2 GDNSRS (reference sequence). The CDR3 sequence: CAFGALGDTRLIF.

This clone was recorded a few times. The protein in TCRdb stems from a much larger clone and differs at residue 13 from this DNA's translation, likely a read error; here the protein is translated from the DNA. V is TRDV1 and J is TRDJ2; tentatively, D is TRDD3 (5 bases). TCRdb carries no J gene annotation; the J gene was assigned here by matching the DNA with germline. The CDR3 contains 17 residues. Germline V gives CDR1 TSWWSYY, CDR2 QGS. CDR3 nucleotides: TGTGCTCTTGGGGGAACTAGGGGGGTCGCTTTGACAGTACAACTCTTCTTT. This sequence encodes CALGGTRGVALTVQLFF.

This clone was detected many times. This likely came from a read error, as a far larger clone is one base away. Other DNA sequences in this sample translate to the same CDR3. The J gene has no call, while the V gene is TRDV1; the table's D call of TRDD3 was not tested on the DNA. CDR3 length: 17 residues. Germline V gives CDR1 TSWWSYY, CDR2 QGS. The CDR3 DNA reads TGTGCTCTTGGGGAGAGGCACCCCGTCTCTTACACCGATAAGCTCATCTTT. Encoded protein: CALGERHPVSYTDKLIF.

This clone was seen more than once but under ten times. With only one base between it and a far larger clone, this is likely a read error. This CDR3 is CALGEFIQSEPGGYFKVEPFPNVADKLIF. CDR3 nucleotide sequence: TGTGCTCTTGGGGAATTCATACAGTCCGAGCCTGGGGGATACTTCAAGGTTGAACCGTTCCCTAATGTGGCCGATAAACTCATCTTT. V usage is TRDV1 and J usage is TRDJ1; 11 bases are a match to TRDD3. Matching the DNA to germline supplied the J gene, which TCRdb does not give. Looked up from germline, CDR1 is TSWWSYY and CDR2 is QGS. V lost 2 bases, J lost 3 bases, and 44 bases stayed unmatched. This CDR3 is 29 amino acids long.

Turning to this clone: TCRdb attributes to this sequence the protein of a much larger clone, which differs from the DNA translation at residue 13; a read error is likely, and the protein displayed is translated from the DNA. The chain combines TRDV1 with TRDJ1; 7 bases align to TRDD3. TCRdb lists no J gene, so it was determined here by aligning the DNA to germline. Germline CDR1 reads TSWWSYY; CDR2 reads QGS. V was pared by 2 bases and J by 3 bases, with 15 bases of the junction left unmatched. The CDR3 loop spans 18 amino acids. CDR3 nucleotides: TGTGCTCTTGGGGAATCTTTCCGGGGGATGCCGTACGCCGATAAACTCATCTTT. This translates into CALGESFRGMPYADKLIF.

This clone was seen a few times. TCRdb's listed protein matches a much larger clone and diverges from this DNA's translation at residue 5, likely through a read error; the protein shown comes from the DNA. This chain links TRDV1 with TRDJ1, with 8 bases lining up with TRDD3. TCRdb offers no J gene call, so here the DNA was matched to germline to obtain one. From germline, CDR1 is TSWWSYY and CDR2 QGS. This CDR3 is built from 19 residues. V shed 5 bases, J shed 3 bases, and the junction held 20 bases outside the gene matches. This CDR3 reads CALGLPGSYLGDAADKLIF. In DNA, the CDR3 is TGTGCTCTTGGGCTCCCCGGTAGTTACTTGGGGGATGCCGCCGATAAACTCATCTTT.

This clone came up a few times. TCRdb assigns this DNA the protein of a much larger clone, which departs from its translation at residue 17; this likely reflects a read error, and the protein shown comes from translating the DNA. The rearrangement joins TRDV1 to TRDJ1; maybe TRDD2 (6 bases). The J gene, missing from TCRdb, was assigned here through DNA to germline matching. The CDR3 spans 23 residues. V was pared by 0 bases and J by 0 bases, with 32 bases between. CDR1 is TSWWSYY and CDR2 is QGS in the germline V gene. Here the CDR3 reads CALGELPLLRGGWDSAHTDKLIF. In DNA, the CDR3 is TGTGCTCTTGGGGAACTTCCACTCCTACGAGGGGGGTGGGATTCAGCGCACACCGATAAACTCATCTTT.

Concerning this clone: Given a far larger clone just one base away, this is likely a sequencing read error. The same CDR3 is also encoded by other DNA sequences in this sample. The J segment was not called; the V segment is TRDV1; the table's D call, TRDD3, was not checked against the DNA. The CDR3 covers 21 residues. The germline V gene has CDR1 TSWWSYY and CDR2 QGS. CDR3 sequence: CALGENFLIGTGRVCTDKLIF. The CDR3 DNA reads TGTGCTCTTGGGGAAAACTTCCTTATCGGGACTGGGAGAGTGTGCACCGATAAGCTCATCTTT.

This clone was seen only a few times. A far larger clone is only one base removed, so a read error is likely. J is TRDJ1 and V is TRDV1; 8 bases map to TRDD3. The J gene is not listed in TCRdb, so it was assigned here from a DNA match to germline. Germline V lookup: CDR1 TSWWSYY, CDR2 QGS. V trimming: 0 bases; J trimming: 10 bases; junction bases outside the gene matches: 28. The CDR3 runs to 21 residues. The CDR3 nucleotides read TGTGCTCTTGGGGAACTGTGGCGCCAGGGACGTCTGGGGGACAAAAGAAGTAGACTCATCTTT. Translated, it gives CALGELWRQGRLGDKRSRLIF.